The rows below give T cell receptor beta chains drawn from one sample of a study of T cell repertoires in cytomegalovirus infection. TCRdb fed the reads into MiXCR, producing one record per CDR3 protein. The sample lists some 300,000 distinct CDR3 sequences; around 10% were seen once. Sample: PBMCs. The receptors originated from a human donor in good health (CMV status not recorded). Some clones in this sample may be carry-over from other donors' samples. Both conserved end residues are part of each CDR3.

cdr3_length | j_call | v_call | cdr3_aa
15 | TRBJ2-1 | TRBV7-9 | CASSPSGLSYNEQFF
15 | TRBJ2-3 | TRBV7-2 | CASSLGQGALDTQYF
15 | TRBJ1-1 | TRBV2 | CASSEGQAMNTEAFF
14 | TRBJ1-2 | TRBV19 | CASSLRGTEYGYTF
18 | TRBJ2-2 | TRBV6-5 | CASSSPPTSGLNTGELFF
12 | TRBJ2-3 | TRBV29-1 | CSIHRGQDTQYF
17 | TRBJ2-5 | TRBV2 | CASSERAGMGWGKTQYF
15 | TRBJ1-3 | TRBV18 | CASSPTGSSGNTIYF
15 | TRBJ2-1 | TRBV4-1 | CASSQAGTSGKEQFF
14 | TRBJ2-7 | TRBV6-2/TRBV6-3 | CASSFRQGFYEQYF
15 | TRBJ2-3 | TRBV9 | CASSAGRWSTDTQYF
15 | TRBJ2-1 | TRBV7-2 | CASRKPGQGSNEQFF
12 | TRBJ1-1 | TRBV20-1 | CSASPVFTEAFF
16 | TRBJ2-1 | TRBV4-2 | CASSQGAGGPFNEQFF
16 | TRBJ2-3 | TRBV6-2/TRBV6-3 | CASSRTLAGRTDTQYF
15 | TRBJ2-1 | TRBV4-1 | CASSLFATANNEQFF
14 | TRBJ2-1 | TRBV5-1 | CASSLASYYNEQFF
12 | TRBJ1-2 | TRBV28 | CASNLESYGYTF
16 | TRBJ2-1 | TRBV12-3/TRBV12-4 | CASSLVLGGGYNEQFF
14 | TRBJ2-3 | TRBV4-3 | CASSQDQTTDTQYF
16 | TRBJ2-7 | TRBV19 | CASSMSPTGVSYEQYF
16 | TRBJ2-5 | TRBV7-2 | CASRHKGQGIEETQYF
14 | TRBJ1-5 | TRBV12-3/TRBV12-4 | CASSRQGPTQPQHF
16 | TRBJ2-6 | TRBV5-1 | CASSGTASSGANVLTF
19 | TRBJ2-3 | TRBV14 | CASSHGSRDILTNTDTQYF
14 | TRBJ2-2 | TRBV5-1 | CASYGTGGTGELFF
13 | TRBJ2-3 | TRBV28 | CASSLPRAVTQYF
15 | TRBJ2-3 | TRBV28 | CASSIGQSSTDTQYF
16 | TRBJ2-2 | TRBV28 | CASSSIDSRNTGELFF
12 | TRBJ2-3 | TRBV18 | CASSRAGGTQYF
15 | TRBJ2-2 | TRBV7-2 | CASSPGARNTGELFF
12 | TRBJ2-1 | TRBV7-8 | CASTHIVNEQFF
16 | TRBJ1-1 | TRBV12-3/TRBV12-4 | CASTGRGRGLNTEAFF
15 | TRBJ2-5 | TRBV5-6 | CASSSLAGDQETQYF
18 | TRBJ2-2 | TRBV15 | CATSRDLAGGIYPGELFF
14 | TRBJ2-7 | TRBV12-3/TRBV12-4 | CASSLVGKGYEQYF
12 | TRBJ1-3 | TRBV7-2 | CASSLLGNTIYF
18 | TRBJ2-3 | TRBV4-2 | CASSLETYRGSSTDTQYF
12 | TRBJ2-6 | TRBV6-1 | CASFGGANVLTF
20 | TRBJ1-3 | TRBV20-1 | CSARGTGHFGPYHSGNTIYF
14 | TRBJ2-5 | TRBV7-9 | CASSSGSHVETQYF
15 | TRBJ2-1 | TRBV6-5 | CASSYRGTGRNEQFF
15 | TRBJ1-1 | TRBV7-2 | CASSPQGRPNTEAFF
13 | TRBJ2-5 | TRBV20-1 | CSARVGTSGTQYF
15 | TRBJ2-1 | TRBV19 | CASSSPGQFFYEQFF
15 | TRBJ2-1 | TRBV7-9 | CASSRPTGTYNEQFF
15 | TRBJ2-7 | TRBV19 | CASSNLWAGAYEQYF
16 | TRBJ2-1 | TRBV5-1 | CASSWGNRDSYNEQFF
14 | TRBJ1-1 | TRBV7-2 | CASTLRWRDTEAFF
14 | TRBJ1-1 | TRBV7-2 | CASSTTGGGTEAFF
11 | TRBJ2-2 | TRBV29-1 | CSVVLIGELFF
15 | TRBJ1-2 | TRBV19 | CASSVGQGSIYGYTF
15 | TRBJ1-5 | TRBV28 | CASSALGQGNQPQHF
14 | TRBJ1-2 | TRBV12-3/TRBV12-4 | CASSLRGGDYGYTF